Below are 10 T cell receptor beta chains sequenced from a single sample in a study of memory CD8 T cells in hepatitis C reinfection (dated by TCRdb to about 2017). To prepare the library, the immunoSEQ multiplex PCR assay was applied. The table was pulled from immuneACCESS by TCRdb, which kept in-frame rearrangements only. Such tables lose some clones; where checked, under half of the loss comes from unresolved V genes, and the rest has no known cause. Present in this sample are more than 45,000 clones, around 92% of which were seen just once. Of the sample, roughly 0.99% is held by the ten largest clones. This specimen's time point label, per the study, means: pre-reinfection, 55 to 20 weeks before reinfection detection. Sorted cells were sequenced directly ex vivo, without in vitro expansion prior to TCR sequencing. Input material: naive CD8+ T cells sorted from blood. Reading the label with the study, this specimen's cell subset or site is: total naive CD8+CD45RO- T cells. All receptors derive from a young man with hepatitis C virus infection.

The rearrangement joins TRBV6-5 to TRBJ2-2; no clear D gene. V was pared by 4 bases and J by 1 base, with 7 bases between. In germline, CDR1 is MNHEY, CDR2 SVGAGI. There are 14 residues in the CDR3. As DNA, the CDR3 is TGTGCCAGCAGTTTCGTAGTGAACACCGGGGAGCTGTTTTTT. This translates into CASSFVVNTGELFF.

The chain uses TRBV6-6 and TRBJ2-7; 7 positions agree with TRBD1. The CDR3 consists of 14 residues. V trimming: 6 bases; J trimming: 3 bases; junction bases outside the gene matches: 8. Germline-derived CDR1 and CDR2 are MNHNY and SVGAGI (reference sequence). The CDR3, as DNA: TGTGCCAGCAGCACAGGGGTTTTGTTCTACGAGCAGTACGTC. It is translated as CASSTGVLFYEQYV.

The genes are TRBV7-8 and TRBJ2-7; 8 nucleotides match TRBD1. CDR1 and CDR2 from the germline V gene are SGHVS and FQNEAQ. Germline trimming cut 3 bases from V and 6 bases from J; bases unmatched to any gene: 7. This CDR3 has 14 residues. CDR3 nucleotide sequence: TGTGCCAGCAGCTTGGCAGGGGGCTCGAGCGAGCAGTACTTC. Its protein is CASSLAGGSSEQYF.

The CDR3 reads CASSGEKAGVSGTYNEQFF. CDR3 DNA: TGCGCCAGCAGTGGGGAAAAAGCGGGAGTTTCTGGAACTTACAATGAGCAGTTCTTC. V is TRBV10-1 and J is TRBJ2-1; 8 bases fit TRBD2. Germline V gene data show CDR1 as WNHNN and CDR2 as SYGVQD (reference sequence). Trimming took 4 bases from V and 4 from J; bases not matched to a gene: 18. The CDR3 spans 19 residues.

The chain uses TRBV28 and TRBJ1-5; D is possibly TRBD1 (5 bases). The CDR3 is 15 residues long. The V end was cut by 2 bases, the J end by 7 bases, with 15 bases between. The germline gives CDR1 MDHEN, CDR2 SYDVKM. The CDR3 is CASSLAGTYGQPQHF. The CDR3 bases are TGTGCCAGCAGTTTAGCAGGGACTTACGGGCAGCCCCAGCATTTT.

This clone was found once. The V call is TRBV7-9, the J call TRBJ1-2, with 9 bases that match TRBD1. Germline V lookup: CDR1 SEHNR, CDR2 FQNEAQ (reference sequence). The CDR3 runs 15 residues. V was pared by 5 bases and J by 7 bases, with 11 bases of the junction left unmatched. The CDR3 sequence: CASSPTTGTGSGYTF. The CDR3 DNA follows: TGTGCCAGCAGCCCTACTACCGGGACAGGGTCTGGCTACACCTTC.

The rearrangement uses TRBV25-1 and TRBJ1-5; 7 positions agree with TRBD1. Germline values: CDR1 MGHDK, CDR2 SYGVNS. Losses at the gene ends were 4 bases for V and 6 bases for J; bases not matched to a gene: 9. This CDR3 spans 15 amino acids. The CDR3 region has the DNA TGTGCCAGCAGTGGAACAGGGGCCCCCGGTCAGCCCCAGCATTTT. It specifies CASSGTGAPGQPQHF. The variable domain in full, completed from reference TRBV25-1 and TRBJ1-5, reads EADIYQTPRYLVIGTGKKITLECSQTMGHDKMYWYQQDPGMELHLIHYSYGVNSTEKGDLSSESTVSRIRTEHFPLTLESARPSHTSQYLCASSGTGAPGQPQHFGDGTRLSIL.

The chain carries TRBV28 and TRBJ2-1; D is undetermined. The V gene lost 4 bases and the J gene lost 12 bases, with 16 bases spanning the gap. Germline V CDR1 and CDR2: MDHEN, SYDVKM. This CDR3 comprises 13 residues. CDR3: CASSSRLGPTQFF. The CDR3 DNA reads as TGTGCCAGCAGTTCCCGATTGGGCCCCACGCAGTTCTTC.

The chain is built from TRBV6-5 and TRBJ2-3; perhaps TRBD2 as D (5 bases). CDR1 MNHEY and CDR2 SVGAGI come from the germline V gene. Trimming pared 0 bases from V and 1 base from J, leaving 11 bases between. The CDR3 consists of 16 residues. The CDR3 region has the DNA TGTGCCAGCAGTTACTCGACGGGAAGGGGCACAGATACGCAGTATTTT. Translation: CASSYSTGRGTDTQYF.

The chain is built from TRBV18 and TRBJ2-7, with D maybe TRBD2 (5 bases). The germline V gene encodes CDR1 KGHSH and CDR2 LQKENI. V shed 3 bases and J shed 4 bases, with 10 bases lying between them. This CDR3 contains 13 residues. Written as DNA, the CDR3 is TGTGCCAGCTCACCTGCCTCGGGGTACGAGCAGTACTTC. This encodes CASSPASGYEQYF.